The rows below give T cell receptor beta chains drawn from one sample of a study of blood T cell repertoires in COVID-19. Produced via immunoSEQ multiplex PCR; TCRdb's table is partial and in-frame only. The data hold approximately 500,000 clones, with 85% to 90% observed a single time. Sequencing input: peripheral blood. The receptors originated from a woman aged 50 to 60 with COVID-19, enrolled during active disease. The CDR3 runs from the conserved cysteine through the conserved F or W. A D gene is named only where the DNA matches it firmly. Some rows have no size entry. The others give once, few or many, or a class for an expanded clone.

j_call d_call clone_size v_call cdr3_aa cdr3_nt
TRBJ1-1 - - TRBV11-2 CASSLGGNTEAFF TGTGCCAGCAGCCTGGGGGGTAACACTGAAGCTTTCTTT
TRBJ1-1 - - TRBV2 CASNQGRGPEAFF TGTGCCAGCAATCAGGGCAGGGGCCCTGAAGCTTTCTTT
TRBJ2-3 TRBD2 - TRBV2 CASSDPSGGALSTDTQYF TGTGCCAGCAGTGACCCTAGCGGGGGGGCCTTGTCCACAGATACGCAGTATTTT
TRBJ2-3 TRBD1 - TRBV7-8 CASTRTGAPSTDTQYF TGTGCCAGCACCCGGACAGGGGCCCCTAGCACAGATACGCAGTATTTT
TRBJ1-4 TRBD1 once TRBV6-1 CASSEISDRGEKLFF TGTGCCAGCAGTGAAATTTCGGACAGGGGGGAAAAACTGTTTTTT
TRBJ1-6 - - TRBV21-1 CASSSRQAPVDF TGTGCCAGCAGCTCTCGACAGGCCCCTGTGGACTTT
TRBJ1-5 - - TRBV9 CASSVAAGTNQPQHF TGTGCCAGCAGCGTAGCAGCGGGGACTAATCAGCCCCAGCATTTT
TRBJ1-5 - - TRBV30 CAWSPYSGNQPQHF TGTGCCTGGAGCCCTTATAGCGGGAATCAGCCCCAGCATTTT
TRBJ1-1 - few TRBV27 CASSLSSGNLNTEAFF TGTGCCAGCAGTTTGTCTTCAGGGAATTTGAACACTGAAGCTTTCTTT
TRBJ2-2 TRBD1 - TRBV27 CASSLWQGDTGELFF TGTGCCAGCAGTTTGTGGCAGGGGGACACCGGGGAGCTGTTTTTT
TRBJ2-2 TRBD2 - TRBV28 CASGGGVGELFF TGTGCCAGCGGCGGGGGTGTCGGGGAGCTGTTTTTT
TRBJ1-1 - - TRBV6-5 CASSSQGGNTEAFF TGTGCCAGCAGTTCCCAGGGTGGGAACACTGAAGCTTTCTTT
TRBJ2-5 TRBD2 - TRBV2 CASSEGLAGYQETQYF TGTGCCAGCAGTGAAGGACTAGCGGGGTACCAAGAGACCCAGTACTTC
TRBJ1-1 - - TRBV6-6 CASSLSGLSSSEAFF TGTGCCAGCAGCCTTTCGGGACTGTCGAGTTCTGAAGCTTTCTTT
TRBJ1-5 - - TRBV18 CASSPSEARSGNQPQHF TGTGCCAGCTCACCATCGGAGGCGCGGTCCGGCAATCAGCCCCAGCATTTT
TRBJ1-2 - - TRBV6-5 CASSITGWNGYTF TGTGCCAGCAGTATTACAGGATGGAATGGCTACACCTTC